Only one count was recorded for the clone carrying this T cell receptor beta chain. Germline lookup yields CDR1 SGHDN and CDR2 FVKESK. V was clipped by 1 base and J by 7 bases, with 11 bases between them. This CDR3 is 13 amino acids long. The sample originates from a study of shared clonotypes between healthy human individuals. Across the study: Donor ages ranged 18 to 49 years: two women, a few men.

The assay was carried out at the deep level. This table comes from immunoSEQ multiplex PCR, and its TCRdb copy is limited to in-frame clones, with some not included. This table holds around 500,000 clones, less than 80% found once. Nashville, Tennessee was home to all donors, each a Caucasian adult. The chain couples TRBV14 to TRBJ2-7; possible D gene TRBD2, 5 bases. This clonotype originated in a middle-aged woman in good health. Some clones in this sample may be carry-over from other donors' samples. The sample was PBMCs. As DNA, the CDR3 is TGTGCCAGCAGCCAAGGAATGGGAGAAGAGCAGTACTTC. Amino acids: CASSQGMGEEQYF. Filled out from reference TRBV14 and TRBJ2-7, the complete variable domain reads EAGVTQFPSHSVIEKGQTVTLRCDPISGHDNLYWYRRVMGKEIKFLLHFVKESKQDESGMPNNRFLAERTGGTYSTLKVQPAELEDSGVYFCASSQGMGEEQYFGPGTRLTVT.